The 4 T cell receptor beta chains below all came from one sample that was sequenced in a study of blood T cell repertoires in COVID-19. Produced via immunoSEQ multiplex PCR; TCRdb's table is partial and in-frame only. Of 95,000 to 150,000 clones listed, 65% to 90% are singletons. Sequenced sample: peripheral blood. These receptors came from an elderly woman with acute or convalescent COVID-19.

The J gene is TRBJ2-3, the V gene TRBV19; TRBD1 is a possible D gene (6 bases). The germline V gene has CDR1 LNHDA and CDR2 SQIVND (reference sequence). The CDR3 totals 11 residues. The V end lost 8 bases, the J end lost 10 bases, and 13 bases lay between the germline ends. The CDR3 loop is CASQGSGAQYF. CDR3 sequence (DNA): TGTGCCAGTCAGGGGAGCGGTGCGCAGTATTTT.

The chain recombines TRBV2 with TRBJ1-3; D not resolved. Trimming took 3 bases from V and 0 from J, leaving 9 bases between them. The CDR3 consists of 15 residues. Germline loops: CDR1 SNHLY, CDR2 FYNNEI. CDR3 region: CASSDSGGSGNTIYF. The DNA for the CDR3 is TGTGCCAGCAGTGATTCGGGAGGCTCTGGAAACACCATATATTTT.

The chain combines TRBV10-3 with TRBJ2-1, with 9 bases identical to TRBD1. CDR3 length: 13 amino acids. Losses at the gene ends were 8 bases for V and 9 bases for J; bases not matched to a gene: 8. Germline-derived CDR1 and CDR2 are ENHRY and SYGVKD. Here the CDR3 reads CAIWTGEYGEQFF. In DNA form, the CDR3 reads TGTGCCATCTGGACAGGGGAGTACGGTGAGCAGTTCTTC.

This clone was seen only once. The V call is TRBV4-1, the J call TRBJ1-5; D gene uncertain. Per germline, CDR1 MGHRA and CDR2 YSYEKL. The V and J ends lost 1 base and 2 bases respectively, with 9 bases between them. The CDR3 spans 15 residues. The CDR3 sequence is CASSQVLRGNQPQHF. The CDR3 nucleotides are TGCGCCAGCAGCCAAGTGTTGAGGGGCAATCAGCCCCAGCATTTT.